One and the same sample provided the 25 T cell receptor beta chains below, sequenced in a study of blood T cell repertoires in COVID-19. The repertoire was sequenced with immunoSEQ multiplex PCR; TCRdb's copy has only in-frame clones and lacks some. The sample includes about 73,000 clones, 89% of them seen just once. Sequenced sample: peripheral blood. The receptor set was obtained from a man older than 75 with acute or convalescent COVID-19.

The V call is TRBV7-2, the J call TRBJ2-3; tentative D call: TRBD1 (6 bases). Germline lookup yields CDR1 SGHTA and CDR2 FQGNSA. This CDR3 is built from 14 residues. V was trimmed by 2 bases and J by 6 bases, leaving 12 bases between them. CDR3 sequence: CASSLQGSGDTQYF. The DNA for the CDR3 is TGTGCCAGCAGCTTACAGGGGTCGGGGGATACGCAGTATTTT.

The V gene is TRBV7-2, the J gene TRBJ1-4; 9 bases map to TRBD1. V shed 3 bases, J shed 3 bases, and the junction held 8 bases outside the gene matches. From germline, CDR1 is SGHTA and CDR2 FQGNSA. The CDR3 spans 17 residues. The CDR3 spells CASSLGQGPHPNEKLFF. In DNA, the CDR3 is TGTGCCAGCAGCTTGGGACAGGGACCGCATCCTAATGAAAAACTGTTTTTT.

For the CDR3, the DNA is TGTGCCGTGAGGGCCACCGGGGAGCTGTTTTTT. Its protein is CAVRATGELFF. The rearrangement uses TRBV7-9 and TRBJ2-2; TRBD2 is a possible D gene (5 bases). Germline CDR1 reads SEHNR; CDR2 reads FQNEAQ (reference sequence). Trimming took 11 bases from V and 4 from J, leaving 8 bases between them. CDR3 length: 11 amino acids.

J is TRBJ2-7 and V is TRBV12-3 or TRBV12-4; D might be TRBD1 (6 bases). The CDR3 is 12 amino acids. Between the trimmed V and J ends, which lost 4 bases and 6 bases, there was a span of 10 bases. This CDR3 is CASSSQGLEQYF. In DNA, the CDR3 is TGTGCCAGCAGTTCACAGGGTCTCGAGCAGTACTTC.

This clone was counted a single time. This rearrangement joins TRBV28 to TRBJ1-2; a possible D gene is TRBD1 (6 bases). Germline CDR1 is MDHEN and CDR2 is SYDVKM. This CDR3 has 13 residues. V lost 8 bases to trimming and J lost 4 bases, with 14 bases between them. CDR3 in amino acids: CASLPGHLYGYTF. The CDR3 DNA is TGTGCCAGCCTGCCGGGACATCTCTATGGCTACACCTTC.

This clone was seen a single time. The gene calls are TRBV10-3 and TRBJ1-2, with D unclear. Germline-derived CDR1 and CDR2 are ENHRY and SYGVKD. The CDR3 contains 13 residues. Trimming pared 3 bases from V and 3 bases from J, leaving 8 bases between. CDR3 sequence reads: CAISEEGYYGYTF. The CDR3 DNA is TGTGCCATCAGTGAAGAGGGCTACTATGGCTACACCTTC.

The chain combines TRBV3-1 (or the pseudogene TRBV3-2) with TRBJ1-3; the D is unclear. The CDR3 is 15 amino acids. From germline, CDR1 is LGHDT and CDR2 YNNKEL (reference sequence). The V end lost 0 bases, the J end lost 0 bases, and 6 bases lay between the germline ends. Written as DNA, the CDR3 is TGTGCCAGCAGCCAAGAATTAAACTCTGGAAACACCATATATTTT. Residues: CASSQELNSGNTIYF.

CDR3 loop: CASSIRDLNTEAFF. DNA for the CDR3: TGTGCCAGCAGTATTCGGGATTTGAACACTGAAGCTTTCTTT. The rearrangement joins TRBV6-5 to TRBJ1-1; D uncertain. The CDR3 contains 14 residues. Between the trimmed V and J ends, which lost 5 bases and 0 bases, there was a span of 10 bases. Per the germline V gene, CDR1 is MNHEY and CDR2 is SVGAGI.

The chain employs TRBV9 and TRBJ2-7; 9 bases line up with TRBD1. V gave up 4 bases and J gave up 1 base; unmatched junction bases: 3. CDR1 is SGDLS, CDR2 YYNGEE, per germline. CDR3 length: 14 residues. The CDR3 nucleotides are TGTGCCAGCAGCTCCGGGACAGGGTCCTACGAGCAGTACTTC. Its protein product is CASSSGTGSYEQYF.

The J gene is TRBJ1-2, the V gene TRBV11-2; 7 bases are shared with TRBD1. The CDR3 loop spans 13 amino acids. Trimming removed 5 bases from V and 8 bases from J; junction bases left unmatched: 8. CDR1 is SGHAT, CDR2 FQNNGV, per germline. The CDR3 bases are TGTGCCAGCAGCCCGCCGGGACAGCCGGGCTACACCTTC. Protein sequence: CASSPPGQPGYTF. Variable domain in full (rest from reference TRBV11-2 and TRBJ1-2): EAGVAQSPRYKIIEKRQSVAFWCNPISGHATLYWYQQILGQGPKLLIQFQNNGVVDDSQLPKDRFSAERLKGVDSTLKIQPAKLEDSAVYLCASSPPGQPGYTFGSGTRLTVV.

This clone was picked up a small number of times. The chain uses TRBV6-6 and TRBJ1-5; D unclear. The germline V gene has CDR1 MNHNY and CDR2 SVGAGI (reference sequence). CDR3 length: 15 residues. V gave up 0 bases and J gave up 1 base, with 7 bases separating them. The chain's CDR3 is CASSYSTGSNQPQHF. The CDR3 DNA reads as TGTGCCAGCAGTTACTCAACGGGAAGCAATCAGCCCCAGCATTTT.

This clone was detected only a few times. This rearrangement joins TRBV9 to TRBJ2-4; 7 bases match TRBD1. Losses at the gene ends were 4 bases for V and 6 bases for J; bases not matched to a gene: 13. The CDR3 totals 16 residues. In germline, CDR1 is SGDLS, CDR2 YYNGEE. The CDR3 spells CASSTQTGRGANIQYF. CDR3 coding DNA: TGTGCCAGCAGCACACAGACAGGGCGTGGGGCAAACATTCAGTACTTC.

This sequence joins TRBV30 and TRBJ1-5, with 8 bases matching TRBD1. V lost 2 bases and J lost 6; bases outside the gene matches: 6. This CDR3 contains 14 residues. Per germline, CDR1 GTSNPN and CDR2 SVGIG (reference sequence). The CDR3 reads CAWSLGQGVQPQHF. CDR3 nucleotides: TGTGCCTGGAGTCTAGGACAGGGAGTTCAGCCCCAGCATTTT.

V gene TRBV13 combines with J gene TRBJ1-1; no clear D. The germline V gene encodes CDR1 PRHDT and CDR2 FYEKMQ (reference sequence). V dropped 4 bases and J dropped 8 bases, with 11 bases sitting between them. CDR3 length: 12 amino acids. CDR3 coding DNA: TGTGCCAGCAGCTCTCTCCTACGAGAAGCTTTCTTT. Translation: CASSSLLREAFF. Full variable domain (rest looked up from reference TRBV13 and TRBJ1-1): AAGVIQSPRHLIKEKRETATLKCYPIPRHDTVYWYQQGPGQDPQFLISFYEKMQSDKGSIPDRFSAQQFSDYHSELNMSSLELGDSALYFCASSSLLREAFFGQGTRLTVV.

Written as DNA, the CDR3 is TGCGCCAGCAGCGGCGGCGGGACAGAGAACACTGAAGCTTTCTTT. Protein product: CASSGGGTENTEAFF. The chain uses TRBV5-1 and TRBJ1-1, with 7 bases fitting TRBD1. Germline assignment: CDR1 SGHRS and CDR2 YFSETQ. V trimming: 4 bases; J trimming: 1 base; junction bases outside the gene matches: 7. The CDR3 runs to 15 residues.

The chain uses TRBV14 and TRBJ2-5; TRBD2 might be the D (6 bases). Germline assignment: CDR1 SGHDN and CDR2 FVKESK. The CDR3 has 15 residues. The V and J ends lost 4 bases and 5 bases respectively, with 17 bases between them. The CDR3, as DNA: TGTGCCAGCAGCCTCCCCGGGAGCCTGTTGGAGACCCAGTACTTC. Translating it yields CASSLPGSLLETQYF.

The chain employs TRBV24-1 and TRBJ1-3; possibly TRBD1 for D (5 bases). This CDR3 has 16 residues. V was clipped by 4 bases and J by 7 bases, with 19 bases between them. Germline values: CDR1 KGHDR, CDR2 SFDVKD. This CDR3 is CATSDPAGTGGNTIYF. The CDR3 DNA follows: TGTGCCACCAGTGACCCAGCCGGGACGGGAGGGAACACCATATATTTT.

The genes are TRBV7-6 and TRBJ2-3, with TRBD1 matching 8 bases. The CDR3 runs to 15 residues. V lost 4 bases, J lost 1 base, and 4 bases stayed unmatched. Per germline, CDR1 SGHVS and CDR2 FNYEAQ. In DNA form, the CDR3 reads TGTGCCAGCAGCTCCGGACAGGGACGCACAGATACGCAGTATTTT. Translation gives CASSSGQGRTDTQYF.

The rearrangement joins TRBV21-1 to TRBJ2-7; the table's D call, TRBD1, has no DNA check behind it. TRBV21-1 is a pseudogene locus. The CDR3 runs 17 residues. In DNA form, the CDR3 reads TGTGCCAGCAGCACCGATATGTCGGGACAGGGGTTCTACGAGCAGTACTTC. It yields the protein CASSTDMSGQGFYEQYF.

The CDR3 sequence is CASSQGRVFNQPQHF. The CDR3 region has the DNA TGTGCCAGCAGCCAAGGCAGGGTTTTCAATCAGCCCCAGCATTTT. The chain recombines TRBV3-1 (or the pseudogene TRBV3-2) with TRBJ1-5; perhaps TRBD1 as D (5 bases). The CDR3 totals 15 residues. Germline-derived CDR1 and CDR2 are LGHDT and YNNKEL (reference sequence). The ends were cut back, 1 base at V and 3 bases at J, with 10 bases in the middle.

The chain links TRBV18 to TRBJ1-6, with 8 bases matching TRBD1. The CDR3 is made up of 15 amino acids. V trimming: 4 bases; J trimming: 6 bases; junction bases outside the gene matches: 5. CDR1 and CDR2 from the germline V gene are KGHSH and LQKENI. The CDR3 loop reads CASSLGTGLNSPLHF. The CDR3 nucleotides read TGTGCCAGCTCACTTGGGACAGGCCTTAATTCACCCCTCCACTTT.

The CDR3 DNA sequence: TGTGCCAGCAGTACCACAAAGAATTCACCCCTCCACTTT. Encoded protein: CASSTTKNSPLHF. The chain uses TRBV6-5 and TRBJ1-6; D is undetermined. The CDR3 sequence is 13 residues long. V shed 5 bases and J shed 7 bases, with 9 bases lying between them. Per germline, CDR1 MNHEY and CDR2 SVGAGI.

This rearrangement joins TRBV3-1 (or the pseudogene TRBV3-2) to TRBJ2-4; D perhaps matches TRBD2 (6 bases). Germline lookup yields CDR1 LGHDT and CDR2 YNNKEL (reference sequence). V was cut by 0 bases and J by 7 bases, with 13 bases left in between. The CDR3 sequence is 15 residues long. The CDR3 DNA sequence: TGTGCCAGCAGCCAAGACTGGGGGGAAGACAACATTCAGTACTTC. This encodes CASSQDWGEDNIQYF.

The J gene is TRBJ2-3, the V gene TRBV30; 8 positions agree with TRBD2. Germline CDR1 reads GTSNPN; CDR2 reads SVGIG (reference sequence). The V gene end was trimmed by 0 bases and the J gene end by 5 bases; junction bases not matched to a gene: 7. This CDR3 is built from 15 residues. This chain's CDR3 is CAWSVASGLIDTQYF. The CDR3 region has the DNA TGTGCCTGGAGTGTGGCTAGCGGGTTGATAGATACGCAGTATTTT.

This chain uses TRBV6-6 with TRBJ1-4; unclear D gene. CDR3 length: 14 amino acids. Trimming took off 5 bases at V and 2 bases at J, with 9 bases between the two ends. CDR1 is MNHNY, CDR2 SVGAGI, per germline (reference sequence). The CDR3 spells CASSPVGTNEKLFF. CDR3 nucleotides: TGTGCCAGCAGTCCTGTCGGTACTAATGAAAAACTGTTTTTT.